This T cell receptor (beta chain) stems from a study of blood T cells in healthy people across ages. A J-beta primer mix and a sample-barcoded 5' primer were used in a second PCR of about 6 to 12 cycles. Individual samples furnished no less than 2.5 million CDR3-containing paired-end reads apiece. Each CDR3 protein is one row after TCRdb ran MiXCR on the 5' RACE reads. In the table there are over 700,000 distinct CDR3 sequences, 40% to 65% of which are singletons. V was trimmed by 0 bases and J by 1 base, leaving 10 bases between them. Looked up from germline, CDR1 is SQVTM and CDR2 is ANQGSEA. The CDR3 covers 14 residues. This clonotype appeared many times. Total RNA was isolated from each sample in quantities of at least 5.5 micrograms.

This TCR was sampled from a man at least 80 years old in good health. The specimen sequenced was blood. The J gene is TRBJ2-7, the V gene TRBV29-1; a weak D match, TRBD1 (6 bases). The CDR3 bases are TGCAGCGTTGAAGATCAAGGACAGTCCTACGAGCAGTACTTC. Its protein is CSVEDQGQSYEQYF.